Listed below are T cell receptor beta chains from one sample, sequenced in a study of graft-versus-host responses after intestinal transplantation. Generated by immunoSEQ multiplex PCR, the TCRdb table keeps only in-frame clones and is missing some. The data show under 140,000 clones, 90% to 95% seen once. Their recognized antigens are unknown. The sample in question was unstimulated CD8+ T cells sorted from spleen or lymph node cells, obtained before intestinal transplant. These receptors were taken from a human donor who received an intestinal transplant. Each CDR3 is given with its conserved first and last residue. Each record gives: J gene, D gene, clone size, V gene, CDR3 DNA, CDR3 protein. A D gene is named only where the DNA matches it firmly. A row's size may be missing; if present it is once, few, many or a size class.

>TRBJ2-3|TRBD2|-|TRBV29-1
TGCAGCGTTGTGGGAGGTTCAAGCGGGAGGGACACAGATACGCAGTATTTT
CSVVGGSSGRDTDTQYF
>TRBJ2-5|-|-|TRBV5-6
TGTGCCAGCAGCCTACCCCGGGCCCTACGGGAGACCCAGTACTTC
CASSLPRALRETQYF
>TRBJ2-5|-|-|TRBV30
TGTGCCTGGAGGCTCCCCGAGACCCAGTACTTC
CAWRLPETQYF
>TRBJ2-7|TRBD2|-|TRBV4-1
TGCGCCAGCAGCCACGGACTAGCGGGAGTATACGAGCAGTACTTC
CASSHGLAGVYEQYF
>TRBJ2-1|TRBD2|-|TRBV5-1
TGCGCCAGCAGCGCGATGACTAGCGGGAGGAACAATGAGCAGTTCTTC
CASSAMTSGRNNEQFF
>TRBJ1-2|TRBD1|once|TRBV20-1
TGCAGTGCTCTAGGGGGCGGCTACACCTTC
CSALGGGYTF
>TRBJ2-7|-|-|TRBV15
TGTGCCACCAGCAGAGAGGGAAGGGGGGGCTCCTACGAGCAGTACTTC
CATSREGRGGSYEQYF
>TRBJ2-2|-|once|TRBV6-5
TGTGCCAGCATGCTGGGCCGGGGGTTGACCGGGGAGCTGTTTTTT
CASMLGRGLTGELFF
>TRBJ2-7|TRBD1|few|TRBV7-9
TGTGCCAGCAGCCCCCCGACAGGGAACACCTACGAGCAGTACTTC
CASSPPTGNTYEQYF
>TRBJ2-5|TRBD2|-|TRBV9
TGTGCCAGTTCTACTAGCGGGGGAGCACTGGAGACCCAGTACTTC
CASSTSGGALETQYF
>TRBJ1-1|TRBD1|-|TRBV27
TGTGCCAGCAGACAGGGGGCAGGAGAGACTGAAGCTTTCTTT
CASRQGAGETEAFF
>TRBJ1-5|TRBD1|-|TRBV5-6
TGTGCCAGCAGCTCGTTGACAGGGGCCAGCAATCAGCCCCAGCATTTT
CASSSLTGASNQPQHF
>TRBJ1-5|-|-|TRBV11-2
TGTGCCAGCAGCTTAGGACAGTTTCAGCCCCAGCATTTT
CASSLGQFQPQHF
>TRBJ2-7|-|-|TRBV6-5
TGTGCCAGCAGTTACTCGGAGTCGTACGAGCAGTACTTC
CASSYSESYEQYF
>TRBJ2-1|-|-|TRBV5-1
TGCGCCAGCAGAGGTACAGCCGCGGCCTCCTACAATGAGCAGTTCTTC
CASRGTAAASYNEQFF
>TRBJ2-7|TRBD2|-|TRBV19
TGTGCCAGTAGTATCGGCGGGAGCTCCTACGAGCAGTACTTC
CASSIGGSSYEQYF
>TRBJ2-3|-|-|TRBV6-5
TGTGCCAGCAGCGATAGTAACACGCAGTATTTT
CASSDSNTQYF
>TRBJ2-3|TRBD2|-|TRBV27
TGTGCCAGCAGTTCGCTACTAGCGGGCACAGATACGCAGTATTTT
CASSSLLAGTDTQYF
>TRBJ1-2|-|-|TRBV13
TGTGCCAGCAGCTTAAGCAGATATGGCTACACCTTC
CASSLSRYGYTF
>TRBJ1-1|-|-|TRBV30
TGTGCCTGGAGAAGGGGGGTAAACACTGAAGCTTTCTTT
CAWRRGVNTEAFF
>TRBJ2-7|TRBD1|-|TRBV5-4
TGTGCCAGCAGCCGGGGACAGGGGCACTCCTACGAGCAGTACTTC
CASSRGQGHSYEQYF
>TRBJ2-5|-|-|TRBV6-5
TGTGCCAGCAGTTACTCATCCCCCCAAGAGACCCAGTACTTC
CASSYSSPQETQYF
>TRBJ2-1|-|-|TRBV28
TGTGCCAGCAGTTTTCCCAGGGAAAATGAGCAGTTCTTC
CASSFPRENEQFF
>TRBJ2-1|-|few|TRBV19
TGTGCCAGTAGTATAAGTACTATTTACAATGAGCAGTTCTTC
CASSISTIYNEQFF
>TRBJ2-7|TRBD2|-|TRBV6-5
TGTGCCAGCAGTGTGACTAGCGGGTCCTACGAGCAGTACTTC
CASSVTSGSYEQYF